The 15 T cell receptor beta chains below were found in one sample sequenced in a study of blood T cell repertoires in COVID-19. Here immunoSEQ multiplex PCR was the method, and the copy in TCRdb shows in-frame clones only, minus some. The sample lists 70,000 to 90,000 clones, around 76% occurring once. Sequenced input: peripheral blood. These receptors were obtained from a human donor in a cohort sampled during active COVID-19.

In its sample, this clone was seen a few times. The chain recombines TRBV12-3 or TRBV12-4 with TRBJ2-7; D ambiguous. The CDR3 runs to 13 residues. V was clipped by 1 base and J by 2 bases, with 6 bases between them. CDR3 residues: CASSLGATYEQYF. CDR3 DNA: TGTGCCAGCAGTTTAGGGGCGACCTACGAGCAGTACTTC.

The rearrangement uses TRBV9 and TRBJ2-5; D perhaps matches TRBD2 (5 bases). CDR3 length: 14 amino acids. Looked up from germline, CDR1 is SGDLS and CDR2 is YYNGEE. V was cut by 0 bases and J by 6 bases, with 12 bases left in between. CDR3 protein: CASSVGGSVKTQYF. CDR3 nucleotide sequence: TGTGCCAGCAGCGTAGGGGGTAGCGTCAAGACCCAGTACTTC.

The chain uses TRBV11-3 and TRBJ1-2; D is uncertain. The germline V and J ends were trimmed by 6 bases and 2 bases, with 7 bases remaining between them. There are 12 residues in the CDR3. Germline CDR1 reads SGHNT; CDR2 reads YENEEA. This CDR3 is CASSLANYGYTF. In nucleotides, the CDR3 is TGTGCCAGCAGTCTCGCGAACTATGGCTACACCTTC. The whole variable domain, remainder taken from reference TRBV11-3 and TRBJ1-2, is EAGVVQSPRYKIIEKKQPVAFWCNPISGHNTLYWYLQNLGQGPELLIRYENEEAVDDSQLPKDRFSAERLKGVDSTLKIQPAELGDSAVYLCASSLANYGYTFGSGTRLTVV.

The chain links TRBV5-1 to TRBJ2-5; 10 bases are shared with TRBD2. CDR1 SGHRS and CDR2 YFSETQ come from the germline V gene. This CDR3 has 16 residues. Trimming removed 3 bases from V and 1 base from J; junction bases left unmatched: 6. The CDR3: CASSSSLAGPQETQYF. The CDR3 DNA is TGCGCCAGCAGCTCCTCACTAGCGGGGCCCCAAGAGACCCAGTACTTC. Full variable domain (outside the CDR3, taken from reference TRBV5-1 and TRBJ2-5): KAGVTQTPRYLIKTRGQQVTLSCSPISGHRSVSWYQQTPGQGLQFLFEYFSETQRNKGNFPGRFSGRQFSNSRSEMNVSTLELGDSALYLCASSSSLAGPQETQYFGPGTRLLVL.

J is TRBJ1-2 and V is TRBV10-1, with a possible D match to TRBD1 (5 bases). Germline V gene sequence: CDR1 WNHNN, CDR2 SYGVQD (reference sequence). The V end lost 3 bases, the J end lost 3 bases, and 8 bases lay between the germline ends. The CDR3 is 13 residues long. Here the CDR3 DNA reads TGCGCCAGCAGTGATCGGGGGGACTATGGCTACACCTTC. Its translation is CASSDRGDYGYTF.

Here the CDR3 reads CASSSPGSLNNEQFF. The CDR3 DNA follows: TGTGCCAGCAGCTCCCCGGGGAGCTTGAACAATGAGCAGTTCTTC. The chain links TRBV11-2 to TRBJ2-1; maybe TRBD2 (5 bases). The CDR3 totals 15 residues. Trimming shortened V by 4 bases and J by 5 bases, and 15 bases separated the two germline ends. Germline-derived CDR1 and CDR2 are SGHAT and FQNNGV. Full variable domain (missing parts from reference TRBV11-2 and TRBJ2-1): EAGVAQSPRYKIIEKRQSVAFWCNPISGHATLYWYQQILGQGPKLLIQFQNNGVVDDSQLPKDRFSAERLKGVDSTLKIQPAKLEDSAVYLCASSSPGSLNNEQFFGPGTRLTVL.

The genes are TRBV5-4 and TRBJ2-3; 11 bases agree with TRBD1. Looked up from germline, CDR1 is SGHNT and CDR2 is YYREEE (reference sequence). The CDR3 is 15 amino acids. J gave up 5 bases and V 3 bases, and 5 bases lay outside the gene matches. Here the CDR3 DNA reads TGTGCCAGCAGCTGGACAGGGGGCAATGTAGATACGCAGTATTTT. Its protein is CASSWTGGNVDTQYF.

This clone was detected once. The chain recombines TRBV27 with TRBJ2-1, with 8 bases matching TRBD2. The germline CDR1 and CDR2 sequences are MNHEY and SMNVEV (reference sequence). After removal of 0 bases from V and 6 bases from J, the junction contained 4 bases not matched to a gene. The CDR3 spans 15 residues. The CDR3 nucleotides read TGTGCCAGCAGTTTATCTGCGGCGGGAGGCAATGAGCAGTTCTTC. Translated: CASSLSAAGGNEQFF.

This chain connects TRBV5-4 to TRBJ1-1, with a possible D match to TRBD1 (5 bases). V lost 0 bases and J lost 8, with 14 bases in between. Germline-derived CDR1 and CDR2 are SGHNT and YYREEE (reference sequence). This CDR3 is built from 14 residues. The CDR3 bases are TGTGCCAGCAGCTTGGGCCCAGGGCTGGGGGAAGCTTTCTTT. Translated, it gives CASSLGPGLGEAFF.

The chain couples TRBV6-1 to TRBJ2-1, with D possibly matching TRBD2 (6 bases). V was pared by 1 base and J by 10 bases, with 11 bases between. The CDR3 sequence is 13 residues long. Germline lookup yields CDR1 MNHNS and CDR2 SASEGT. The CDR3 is CASSEVGGTEQFF. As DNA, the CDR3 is TGTGCCAGCAGTGAAGTAGGCGGGACGGAGCAGTTCTTC.

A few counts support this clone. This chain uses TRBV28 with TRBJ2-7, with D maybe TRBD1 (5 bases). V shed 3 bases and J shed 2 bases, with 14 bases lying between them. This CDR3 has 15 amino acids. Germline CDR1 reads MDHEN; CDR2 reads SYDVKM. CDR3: CASSFPSRVPYEQYF. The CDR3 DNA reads TGTGCCAGCAGTTTTCCGAGCAGGGTACCCTACGAGCAGTACTTC.

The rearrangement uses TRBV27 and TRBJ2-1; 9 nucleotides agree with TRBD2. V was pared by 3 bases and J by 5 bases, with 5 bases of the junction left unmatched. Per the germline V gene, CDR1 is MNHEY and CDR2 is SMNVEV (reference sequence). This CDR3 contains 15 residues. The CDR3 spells CASSLGLAGNNEQFF. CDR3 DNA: TGTGCCAGCAGTTTGGGGCTAGCGGGAAACAATGAGCAGTTCTTC.

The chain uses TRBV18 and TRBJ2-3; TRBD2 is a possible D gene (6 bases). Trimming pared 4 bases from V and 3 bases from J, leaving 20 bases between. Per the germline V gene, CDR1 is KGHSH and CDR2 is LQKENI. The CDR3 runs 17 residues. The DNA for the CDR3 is TGTGCCAGCTCACGTAGAGAGGACTATTTGGCGACAGATACGCAGTATTTT. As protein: CASSRREDYLATDTQYF.

The CDR3 loop reads CASSRTGKNTEAFF. CDR3 in DNA: TGTGCCAGCAGTCGGACAGGAAAGAACACTGAAGCTTTCTTT. The V call is TRBV6-2 or TRBV6-3, the J call TRBJ1-1; the match to TRBD1 covers 7 bases. The V gene's germline CDR1 is MNHEY and CDR2 SVGEGT. V was clipped by 5 bases and J by 1 base; unmatched bases: 4. CDR3 length equals 14 residues.

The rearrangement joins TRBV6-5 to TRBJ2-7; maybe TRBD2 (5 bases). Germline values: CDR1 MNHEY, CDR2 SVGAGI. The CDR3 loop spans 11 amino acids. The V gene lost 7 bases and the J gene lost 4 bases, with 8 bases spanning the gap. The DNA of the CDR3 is TGTGCCAGCACGGAGGCGTACGAGCAGTACTTC. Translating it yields CASTEAYEQYF.